This is a list of T cell receptor beta chains from one sample in a study of T cell repertoires in cytomegalovirus infection. These receptors have no identified antigens. TCRdb processed the reads anew with MiXCR; each CDR3 protein has one entry. Among roughly 120,000 distinct CDR3 sequences, more than 30% were seen once, and the ten largest hold 45% to 65%. Sequencing was performed on CD8+ T cells from cultured PBMCs, taken from culture after CMV antigen stimulation. These receptors all stem from a human donor in good health (CMV status not recorded). Some clones in this sample may be carry-over from other donors' samples. The CDR3 runs from the conserved cysteine through the conserved F or W. The D gene is left open where the match is weak. Size is omitted from some rows. Given values are once, few, many or a class for expanded clones.

v_call	d_call	clone_size	j_call	cdr3_aa	cdr3_nt
TRBV7-6	TRBD1	many	TRBJ1-5	CASSSFAGQKNQPQHF	TGTGCCAGCAGCTCCTTCGCGGGACAGAAAAATCAGCCCCAGCATTTT
TRBV4-1	TRBD2	.	TRBJ2-3	CASSQDRSSGGADTQYF	TGCGCCAGCAGCCAAGATCGATCTAGCGGGGGGGCAGATACGCAGTATTTT
TRBV20-1	.	.	TRBJ2-3	CSASLLASTDTQYF	TGCAGTGCTAGCTTACTTGCTAGCACAGATACGCAGTATTTT
TRBV7-8	TRBD2	many	TRBJ2-1	CASSLGGSGNEQFF	TGTGCCAGCAGCTTAGGCGGGAGTGGCAATGAGCAGTTCTTC
TRBV10-2	.	.	TRBJ2-1	CASSDDGAHTYNEQFF	TGCGCCAGCAGTGACGACGGGGCCCATACCTACAATGAGCAGTTCTTC
TRBV12-3/TRBV12-4	.	.	TRBJ2-1	CASSSPIGANSYNEQFF	TGTGCCAGCAGTTCCCCGATTGGTGCAAACTCCTACAATGAGCAGTTCTTC
TRBV15	TRBD2	.	TRBJ2-1	CATGTAAGGRSDEQFF	TGTGCCACCGGCACTGCGGCGGGGGGCAGATCGGATGAGCAGTTCTTC
TRBV28	.	.	TRBJ1-2	CASSLTQAGDGYTF	TGTGCCAGCAGTTTGACACAAGCCGGGGATGGCTACACCTTC
TRBV11-1	TRBD1	.	TRBJ2-3	CASSFGTAGTDTQYF	TGTGCCAGCAGCTTCGGGACAGCTGGCACAGATACGCAGTATTTT
TRBV11-2	TRBD1	once	TRBJ2-1	CASSLSRGRASYNEQFF	TGTGCCAGCAGCTTGTCCAGGGGGCGCGCCTCCTACAATGAGCAGTTCTTC
TRBV27	.	.	TRBJ2-7	CASSFSITGAGEQYF	TGTGCCAGCAGTTTTTCGATCACGGGGGCGGGAGAGCAGTACTTC
TRBV9	TRBD2	.	TRBJ2-1	CASSVGSGGINEQFF	TGTGCCAGCAGCGTAGGCAGCGGGGGGATAAATGAGCAGTTCTTC
TRBV27	.	.	TRBJ1-1	CASSLYRVVGTEAFF	TGTGCCAGCAGTTTGTACAGGGTAGTTGGTACTGAAGCTTTCTTT
TRBV7-9	TRBD1	.	TRBJ2-1	CASSSRGGQAEKFF	TGTGCCAGCAGCTCCAGGGGCGGACAGGCGGAAAAGTTCTTC
TRBV3-1	.	.	TRBJ1-2	CASSQVTETNYGYTF	TGTGCCAGCAGCCAGGTGACAGAAACTAACTATGGCTACACCTTC
TRBV6-6	.	.	TRBJ2-7	CASSWGSYEQYF	TGTGCCAGCAGTTGGGGCTCCTACGAGCAGTACTTC
TRBV29-1	TRBD1	many	TRBJ2-2	CSVEGNWTGRSNTGELFF	TGCAGCGTTGAAGGCAATTGGACAGGAAGATCCAACACCGGGGAGCTGTTTTTT
TRBV5-1	TRBD1	.	TRBJ1-6	CASRSLSGTEYSPLHF	TGCGCCAGCCGATCTCTCTCGGGGACAGAATATTCACCCCTCCACTTT
TRBV7-8	TRBD1	.	TRBJ2-2	CASSERQGNTGELFF	TGTGCCAGCAGCGAAAGACAGGGAAACACCGGGGAGCTGTTTTTT
TRBV15	.	many	TRBJ2-7	CATSRGTGQTYEQYF	TGTGCCACCAGCAGAGGAACCGGCCAGACCTACGAGCAGTACTTC
TRBV7-8	.	.	TRBJ1-1	CASSPLGRGTEAFF	TGTGCCAGCAGCCCACTTGGACGGGGCACTGAAGCTTTCTTT
TRBV2	.	.	TRBJ2-3	CASSAQGRTDTQYF	TGTGCCAGCAGTGCTCAGGGGCGTACAGATACGCAGTATTTT
TRBV9	TRBD1	few	TRBJ1-2	CASSAGQGVPYGYTF	TGTGCCAGCAGTGCAGGACAGGGAGTCCCGTATGGCTACACCTTC
TRBV7-9	.	.	TRBJ2-7	CASSKGTAPHEQYF	TGTGCCAGCAGCAAAGGGACTGCCCCGCACGAGCAGTACTTC
TRBV28	TRBD1	.	TRBJ1-3	CASKIPGTVPGNTIYF	TGTGCCAGCAAAATTCCCGGGACAGTCCCTGGAAACACCATATATTTT
TRBV5-6	.	.	TRBJ1-4	CASSLVGQRGEKLFF	TGTGCCAGCAGCTTGGTGGGTCAGAGAGGTGAAAAACTGTTTTTT
TRBV7-9	.	.	TRBJ1-5	CASSRSGLGQPQHF	TGTGCCAGCAGCCGATCAGGGTTGGGTCAGCCCCAGCATTTT
TRBV27	.	.	TRBJ1-4	CASSLLAPGQSATNEKLFF	TGTGCCAGCAGTTTATTGGCCCCGGGGCAGTCTGCAACTAATGAAAAACTGTTTTTT
TRBV2	.	few	TRBJ1-6	CASSGVEPGSPLHF	TGTGCCAGCAGTGGCGTAGAACCAGGTTCACCCCTCCACTTT
TRBV4-1	.	few	TRBJ2-7	CASSQGVGNEQYF	TGCGCCAGCAGCCAAGGGGTGGGGAACGAGCAGTACTTC
TRBV12-3/TRBV12-4	.	.	TRBJ2-1	CASSLTGVEQFF	TGTGCCAGCAGTTTAACTGGGGTTGAGCAGTTCTTC
TRBV11-2	.	few	TRBJ1-1	CASSLGPGPNTEAFF	TGTGCCAGCAGCTTAGGGCCAGGACCGAACACTGAAGCTTTCTTT
TRBV14	.	.	TRBJ2-5	CASSRVLETQYF	TGTGCCAGCAGCCGAGTATTGGAGACCCAGTACTTC
TRBV4-1	.	.	TRBJ2-1	CASSQGPSEQFF	TGCGCCAGCAGCCAAGGTCCCAGTGAGCAGTTCTTC
TRBV7-9	TRBD1	.	TRBJ2-5	CASSRPGGLETQYF	TGTGCCAGCAGCCGCCCAGGGGGCTTGGAGACCCAGTACTTC
TRBV4-1	.	few	TRBJ1-1	CASSQEPGADTEAFF	TGCGCCAGCAGCCAGGAGCCAGGGGCCGACACTGAAGCTTTCTTT
TRBV7-6	TRBD1	many	TRBJ2-1	CASSSTGVISSYNEQFF	TGTGCCAGCAGCTCGACAGGGGTGATCAGCTCCTACAATGAGCAGTTCTTC
TRBV7-6	.	.	TRBJ2-7	CASQLRAGPAGTYEQYF	TGTGCCAGCCAGCTAAGGGCGGGCCCCGCAGGGACCTACGAGCAGTACTTC
TRBV6-2/TRBV6-3	.	.	TRBJ1-2	CASSQGPRRLNYGYTF	TGTGCCAGCAGTCAGGGGCCAAGGCGGCTAAACTATGGCTACACCTTC
TRBV7-2	.	many	TRBJ1-5	CASSDRLMPQHF	TGTGCCAGCAGCGACCGACTGATGCCCCAGCATTTT